The rows below give T cell receptor beta chains drawn from one sample of a study of early T cells in non-severe SARS-CoV-2 infection. One entry per CDR3 protein, called by TCRdb with MiXCR from the 5' RACE reads. The table shows over 50,000 distinct CDR3 sequences, with roughly 8% occurring only once. Sequenced material: whole blood. Receptors were obtained from an adult who was a healthcare worker with PCR-confirmed SARS-CoV-2 infection or an uninfected control (not recorded which). CDR3s include the opening cysteine and the closing phenylalanine or tryptophan. A D gene is named only where the DNA matches it firmly. Some rows mark clone size as missing; the rest say once, few, many or name a class of expanded clone.

v_call: TRBV7-2; clone_size: few; d_call: TRBD1; j_call: TRBJ2-1; cdr3_nt: TGTGCCAGCAGCCAATCTCCCGGACAGGGGGCGAATGAGCAGTTCTTC; cdr3_aa: CASSQSPGQGANEQFF
v_call: TRBV6-1; clone_size: many; d_call: -; j_call: TRBJ2-1; cdr3_nt: TGTGCCAGCAGTGGAGGTGGCTCCTACAATGAGCAGTTCTTC; cdr3_aa: CASSGGGSYNEQFF
v_call: TRBV28; clone_size: few; d_call: -; j_call: TRBJ2-7; cdr3_nt: TGTGCCAGCAGTTTAAGAGTACAGGTATCATACGAGCAGTACTTC; cdr3_aa: CASSLRVQVSYEQYF
v_call: TRBV2; clone_size: -; d_call: -; j_call: TRBJ1-3; cdr3_nt: TGTGCCAGCAGTGGCCAGGGAAACACCATATATTTT; cdr3_aa: CASSGQGNTIYF
v_call: TRBV3-1; clone_size: few; d_call: -; j_call: TRBJ2-7; cdr3_nt: TGTGCCAGCAGCCCCTACGGGAGAGAGCAGTACTTC; cdr3_aa: CASSPYGREQYF
v_call: TRBV9; clone_size: -; d_call: -; j_call: TRBJ1-1; cdr3_nt: TGTGCCAGCACTATGATGGGGACTGAAGCTTTCTTT; cdr3_aa: CASTMMGTEAFF
v_call: TRBV5-1; clone_size: few; d_call: TRBD1; j_call: TRBJ2-7; cdr3_nt: TGCGCCAGCAGCTTGACAGGGGCTAGTTACGAGCAGTACTTC; cdr3_aa: CASSLTGASYEQYF
v_call: TRBV12-3/TRBV12-4; clone_size: -; d_call: -; j_call: TRBJ2-1; cdr3_nt: TGTGCCAGCAGTTTCGCAGGGCGTTCCAATGAGCAGTTCTTC; cdr3_aa: CASSFAGRSNEQFF
v_call: TRBV20-1; clone_size: -; d_call: -; j_call: TRBJ1-1; cdr3_nt: TGCAGTGCTAGTGCAGGGGCGAACACTGAAGCTTTCTTT; cdr3_aa: CSASAGANTEAFF
v_call: TRBV20-1; clone_size: few; d_call: TRBD2; j_call: TRBJ2-5; cdr3_nt: TGCAGTGCTACACGTAGCGGGAGGGCCTTAAGCCCCCAAGAGACCCAGTACTTC; cdr3_aa: CSATRSGRALSPQETQYF
v_call: TRBV11-2; clone_size: -; d_call: TRBD1; j_call: TRBJ2-7; cdr3_nt: TGTGCCAGCACCGACGGACAGGCCTTAACCTACGAGCAGTACTTC; cdr3_aa: CASTDGQALTYEQYF
v_call: TRBV20-1; clone_size: -; d_call: TRBD1; j_call: TRBJ2-3; cdr3_nt: TGCAGTGCTAGAGAGACAGGGGGTCCGGCAGATACGCAGTATTTT; cdr3_aa: CSARETGGPADTQYF
v_call: TRBV2; clone_size: many; d_call: TRBD2; j_call: TRBJ2-7; cdr3_nt: TGTGCCAGCAGGGCAGGAGGACTAGCATCCGAGCAGTACTTC; cdr3_aa: CASRAGGLASEQYF
v_call: TRBV5-1; clone_size: few; d_call: TRBD1; j_call: TRBJ1-6; cdr3_nt: TGCGCCAGCAGCTCGACAGGGTATAATTCACCCCTCCACTTT; cdr3_aa: CASSSTGYNSPLHF
v_call: TRBV5-1; clone_size: few; d_call: TRBD2; j_call: TRBJ2-7; cdr3_nt: TGCGCCAGCAGCTCCCGGGGTAGCGGGGGGGCGTGGGAGCAGTACTTC; cdr3_aa: CASSSRGSGGAWEQYF
v_call: TRBV4-1; clone_size: few; d_call: -; j_call: TRBJ2-6; cdr3_nt: TGCGCCAGCACTCCGGCGGGGGCCGGGGCCAACGTCCTGACTTTC; cdr3_aa: CASTPAGAGANVLTF
v_call: TRBV25-1; clone_size: -; d_call: -; j_call: TRBJ2-1; cdr3_nt: TGTGCCAGCAGGTCAAACTACAATGAGCAGTTCTTC; cdr3_aa: CASRSNYNEQFF
v_call: TRBV20-1; clone_size: -; d_call: TRBD2; j_call: TRBJ2-7; cdr3_nt: TGCAGTGCTAGCCCGGGGGGGAGCTCCTACGAGCAGTACTTC; cdr3_aa: CSASPGGSSYEQYF
v_call: TRBV10-3; clone_size: many; d_call: -; j_call: TRBJ2-3; cdr3_nt: TGTGCCATCAGTGAGTCGATGGGGGGAAACACAGATACGCAGTATTTT; cdr3_aa: CAISESMGGNTDTQYF
v_call: TRBV6-1; clone_size: -; d_call: -; j_call: TRBJ1-2; cdr3_nt: TGTGCCAGCACTCGACAGCTTTATGGCTACACCTTC; cdr3_aa: CASTRQLYGYTF
v_call: TRBV9; clone_size: many; d_call: TRBD1; j_call: TRBJ1-3; cdr3_nt: TGTGCCAGCAGCATCGACGAGACAGGGGCGGGAAACACCATATATTTT; cdr3_aa: CASSIDETGAGNTIYF
v_call: TRBV21-1; clone_size: few; d_call: -; j_call: TRBJ2-1; cdr3_nt: TGTGCCAGCAGCAAAGCGCTCAACGGGGGGCGATACAATGAGCAGTTCTTC; cdr3_aa: CASSKALNGGRYNEQFF
v_call: TRBV7-6; clone_size: -; d_call: -; j_call: TRBJ2-5; cdr3_nt: TGTGCCAGCAGCCGTTTCTCGACAGGAGAGACCCAGTACTTC; cdr3_aa: CASSRFSTGETQYF
v_call: TRBV6-1; clone_size: few; d_call: -; j_call: TRBJ2-7; cdr3_nt: TGTGCCAGCAGTGAATGGGTGGGATTTACCTACGAGCAGTACTTC; cdr3_aa: CASSEWVGFTYEQYF